This TCR beta chain was identified during a study of CD8 T cells in ankylosing spondylitis (dated by TCRdb to the late 2010s). General notes on the study: The study profiled T cell receptor beta repertoires in healthy donors and ankylosing spondylitis patients to find disease-linked TCR variants. The whole study cohort included some 100 healthy donors and 25 ankylosing spondylitis patients. Samples of peripheral blood were taken, and for ankylosing spondylitis patients, synovial fluid was collected as well. Overall results and qualifications from the work: Some motif variants were previously reported in synovial fluid and blood of reactive arthritis patients, suggesting common disease-initiation mechanisms. Blood from ankylosing spondylitis patients appeared to be characterized by a TCR beta motif made up of about 8 highly homologous amino acid variants. According to the report, matched synovial fluid samples from ankylosing spondylitis patients were significantly enriched for the disease-linked clones. The disease-linked clones had a CD8+ phenotype and were found at relatively low frequencies in peripheral blood.

This clonotype was detected many times. This clone's antigen is unknown. No much larger clone exists at a distance of one base, and base qualities are not known. The CDR3, from cysteine to phenylalanine, totals 18 residues. Solely the CDR3 DNA is kept, with 54 bases framed from the first base. The germline V gene yields KGHDR for CDR1 and SFDVKD for CDR2. Trimming removed 0 bases from V and 0 bases from J, leaving 13 bases between the germline ends. TCRdb shows the sequencer as Illumina HiSeq 2500. Quantitative 5'-RACE with molecular barcodes was the method used to prepare the TCR beta libraries. As for the authors' bioinformatics: A new computational method based on a probabilistic model of VDJ rearrangement was used to identify disease-linked TCR variants. In-frame beta chains were kept once TCRdb had trimmed the public reads at Q25 with fastp and called clones with MiXCR. Under each unique CDR3 protein, matching rows form one entry showing the most common genes and DNA. TCRdb's processing, not the study's, gives the V and J calls here. The sample table shows about 500,000 distinct CDR3 sequences, and roughly 13% are seen once. The top ten hold under 7.5% of the sample.

The clonotype comes from a male donor with ankylosing spondylitis. The rearranged chain carries TRBV24-1 and TRBJ2-2; the best D guess is TRBD2, with 6 bases matching. The source material was blood, either unsorted or a sorted T cell fraction (not recorded which). The CDR3 region has the sequence CATSDLSSGLANTGELFF. The nucleotide sequence is TGTGCCACCAGTGATTTGAGTAGCGGACTCGCGAACACCGGGGAGCTGTTTTTT.